This T cell receptor beta chain comes out of a study of CXCR3-negative and CXCR3-positive naive CD8 T cells. The CDR3 covers 15 residues. Germline V gene sequence: CDR1 SGHVS, CDR2 FNYEAQ. Remarks on this clonotype: Its target is unknown.

Study results and limitations: TRB CDR3s of CXCR3-positive naive cells were more hydrophobic than those of CXCR3-negative naive cells. Surface CD5 looked about the same in the naive subsets, so the authors worked out TCR strength from TRB CDR3 properties. In naive cells, CXCR3-negative and CXCR3-positive subsets had similar TRBV-TRBJ usage; memory cells differed. After cryopreservation, expression of CXCR3 was partially reduced, and most assays were run with fresh PBMCs. Naive subsets were similarly diverse, while memory CD8+ repertoires were much less diverse.

TRB cDNA libraries were made by UMI-labeled 5' RACE. TCRdb re-analyzed the 5' RACE reads; it lists each CDR3 protein once, without DNA. Reported are roughly 50,000 distinct CDR3 sequences; the ten largest clones contain 0.55% to 0.6%. Sequenced material: naive CXCR3+ CD8+ T cells from blood. The subset: CD45RO-CCR7+CD27+CD95- naive CD8+ T cells expressing CXCR3 (TNR3+). V gene TRBV7-6 combines with J gene TRBJ2-5; the TCRdb D gene call, TRBD1, has no DNA to confirm it. The source is a human donor in good health. Some clones in this sample may be carry-over from other donors' samples. The CDR3 sequence is CASSPGRGRQETQYF.